These 9 T cell receptor beta chains share one sample of origin, sequenced in a study of T cell repertoires in cytomegalovirus infection. Using its own MiXCR run on the reads, TCRdb lists one record per CDR3 protein. There are over 300,000 distinct CDR3 sequences in the sample; about a sixth occur only once, and more than 10% lies in the top ten. The sequenced sample was PBMCs. These receptors all come from a human donor in good health (CMV status not recorded). Some clones in this sample may be carry-over from other donors' samples.

This clonotype occurred many times. The chain recombines TRBV27 with TRBJ1-1; D is uncertain. Germline values: CDR1 MNHEY, CDR2 SMNVEV (reference sequence). Trimming cost V 2 bases and J 7 bases, with 11 bases left between them. CDR3 length: 13 residues. The CDR3 nucleotides read TGTGCCAGCAGTTTAGGACCGTCCCTTGAAGCTTTCTTT. Protein product: CASSLGPSLEAFF.

This rearrangement joins TRBV9 to TRBJ2-7; 9 bases fit TRBD1. Germline V gene data show CDR1 as SGDLS and CDR2 as YYNGEE. The length of the CDR3 is 14 residues. J lost 7 bases, V lost 4 bases, and 9 bases had no gene match. CDR3 sequence reads: CASSPWTGEGEQYF. CDR3 in DNA: TGTGCCAGCAGCCCCTGGACAGGGGAAGGAGAGCAGTACTTC.

The V and J genes are TRBV2 and TRBJ1-6; D gene uncertain. The CDR3 is made up of 16 amino acids. The germline gives CDR1 SNHLY, CDR2 FYNNEI. V was trimmed by 4 bases and J by 1 base, leaving 11 bases between them. The CDR3 spells CASSVGGISYNSPLHF. The CDR3 DNA sequence: TGTGCCAGCAGTGTCGGAGGGATTTCCTATAATTCACCCCTCCACTTT. Together with reference TRBV2 and TRBJ1-6, the CDR3 gives the full variable domain: EPEVTQTPSHQVTQMGQEVILRCVPISNHLYFYWYRQILGQKVEFLVSFYNNEISEKSEIFDDQFSVERPDGSNFTLKIRSTKLEDSAMYFCASSVGGISYNSPLHFGNGTRLTVT.

The chain is built from TRBV5-1 and TRBJ1-5; D remains ambiguous. This CDR3 has 14 amino acids. The germline CDR1 and CDR2 sequences are SGHRS and YFSETQ. Trimming left V 0 bases short and J 5 bases short, with 9 bases between. The DNA of the CDR3 is TGCGCCAGCAGCTTGGGCAACGGGGATCAGCCCCAGCATTTT. This encodes CASSLGNGDQPQHF.

This clonotype has just a few counts. The rearrangement uses TRBV20-1 and TRBJ2-1, with 7 positions matching TRBD2. Unmatched junction bases numbered 5, after V lost 5 bases and J lost 1 base. Germline assignment: CDR1 DFQATT and CDR2 SNEGSKA (reference sequence). The CDR3 has 14 amino acids. CDR3 amino acids: CSAPGGESYNEQFF. In DNA, the CDR3 is TGCAGTGCTCCTGGGGGGGAGTCCTACAATGAGCAGTTCTTC.

This clonotype was seen many times. The chain couples TRBV7-2 to TRBJ1-2; TRBD1 agrees at 7 bases. The ends lost 3 bases at V and 8 bases at J; junction bases unmatched: 6. Germline assignment: CDR1 SGHTA and CDR2 FQGNSA. The CDR3 loop spans 13 amino acids. The CDR3 protein is CASSLEGARGYTF. CDR3 nucleotide sequence: TGTGCCAGCAGCTTGGAGGGGGCGCGAGGCTACACCTTC.

This clonotype was detected many times. The rearrangement joins TRBV15 to TRBJ1-3; D is perhaps TRBD1 (5 bases). The CDR3 is 14 residues long. V was pared by 0 bases and J by 4 bases, with 7 bases between. Germline V gene sequence: CDR1 LNHNV, CDR2 YYDKDF (reference sequence). CDR3 protein: CATSRDRDGNTIYF. CDR3 nucleotides: TGTGCCACCAGCAGAGACAGGGACGGAAACACCATATATTTT.

This clonotype was recorded at least ten times. The genes are TRBV20-1 and TRBJ2-7, with D perhaps TRBD2 (7 bases). The CDR3 totals 13 residues. Per the germline V gene, CDR1 is DFQATT and CDR2 is SNEGSKA (reference sequence). Trimming cost V 5 bases and J 5 bases, with 16 bases left between them. This CDR3 is CSAGSGGRDEQYF. As DNA, the CDR3 is TGCAGTGCTGGCTCGGGGGGCAGGGACGAGCAGTACTTC.

In its sample, this clonotype was seen a few times. The gene calls are TRBV6-2 or TRBV6-3 and TRBJ2-3; no clear D gene. The CDR3 sequence is 14 residues long. Germline assignment: CDR1 MNHEY and CDR2 SVGEGT. V was pared by 6 bases and J by 5 bases, with 15 bases between. The CDR3 DNA reads as TGTGCCAGCAGGGAACATTCTCTCATAGATACGCAGTATTTT. This translates into CASREHSLIDTQYF.